A selection of T cell receptor beta chains follows, all from one sample in a study of control samples from healthy donors and cancer patients. Sequencing was performed with immunoSEQ multiplex PCR; in TCRdb, only in-frame clones are kept and a portion is missing. Here the sample spans some 54,000 clones, 95% to 97% being singletons. Sequenced material: blood. These receptors were obtained from a woman aged 25 to 39 in good health. The CDR3 runs from the conserved cysteine through the conserved F or W.

cdr3_aa,cdr3_length,j_call,v_call
CASTPGRGYDQPQHF,15,TRBJ1-5,TRBV19
CASSSDWQSTDTQYF,15,TRBJ2-3,TRBV28
CASSEMRADTQYF,13,TRBJ2-3,TRBV6-1
CASSPSGRDETQYF,14,TRBJ2-5,TRBV5-1
CASSHRDTNYEQYF,14,TRBJ2-7,TRBV16
CASTPGLAYNEQFF,14,TRBJ2-1,TRBV2
CASSLGGSEQFF,12,TRBJ2-1,TRBV5-4
CAWSVTDLNEQFF,13,TRBJ2-1,TRBV30
CASSYNADYERYF,13,TRBJ2-7,TRBV6-2/TRBV6-3
CASSSSAGMWGTDTQYF,17,TRBJ2-3,TRBV27
CASSLAAGSGTGSKLFF,17,TRBJ1-4,TRBV5-6
CATQGGGAYEQYF,13,TRBJ2-7,TRBV6-6
CAIKGSTDTQYF,12,TRBJ2-3,TRBV10-3
CASSHLENTEAFF,13,TRBJ1-1,TRBV3-1/TRBV3-2
CASSPTVATNEKLFF,15,TRBJ1-4,TRBV6-5
CASSQEGRAGPQETQYF,17,TRBJ2-5,TRBV4-2
CASSDRRGSSYNEQFF,16,TRBJ2-1,TRBV6-2/TRBV6-3
CASSLGQNNEQFF,13,TRBJ2-1,TRBV12-3/TRBV12-4
CASSEFEKLFF,11,TRBJ1-4,TRBV25-1
CASSIGNRWGKPNTEAFF,18,TRBJ1-1,TRBV28
CASSLRGAPLIRDPLHF,17,TRBJ1-6,TRBV27
CASRAGALDEQYF,13,TRBJ2-7,TRBV6-6
CASSFPPGVGRETQYF,16,TRBJ2-5,TRBV3-1/TRBV3-2
CASSEGPLGNTIYF,14,TRBJ1-3,TRBV27
CASSLSSGRGTDTQYF,16,TRBJ2-3,TRBV27
CASGLVLAETYEQYF,15,TRBJ2-7,TRBV12-5
CASSALVGEQFF,12,TRBJ2-1,TRBV7-9
CASSASGSNYYEQYF,15,TRBJ2-7,TRBV9
CSVESLAGGPSDTQYF,16,TRBJ2-3,TRBV29-1
CASSLWAGTSGRAPTDTQYF,20,TRBJ2-3,TRBV28
CATSDVANYGYTF,13,TRBJ1-2,TRBV24-1
CASRGQGGTEAFF,13,TRBJ1-1,TRBV5-6
CASSSAGKNTGELFF,15,TRBJ2-2,TRBV7-9
CATSRGQGTANEKLFF,16,TRBJ1-4,TRBV15
CASSFLNYEQYF,12,TRBJ2-7,TRBV13
CATSDLANGVTDTQYF,16,TRBJ2-3,TRBV24-1
CSVSGAGGPSDEQYF,15,TRBJ2-7,TRBV29-1
CAWSALPSQPQHF,13,TRBJ1-5,TRBV30
CASRPQQYNEQFF,13,TRBJ2-1,TRBV6-5
CASSQSYGNTEAFF,14,TRBJ1-1,TRBV14
CASGSPYEQYF,11,TRBJ2-7,TRBV5-4
CASKQTGVTEAFF,13,TRBJ1-1,TRBV6-5
CASSAGVNTEAFF,13,TRBJ1-1,TRBV27
CSVDPGDSLNTGELFF,16,TRBJ2-2,TRBV29-1
CASSNPGGSNEKLFF,15,TRBJ1-4,TRBV28
CASSLADGLNTEAFF,15,TRBJ1-1,TRBV5-1
CASSQRPGGPQHF,13,TRBJ1-5,TRBV3-1/TRBV3-2
CASSLLGWTEAFF,13,TRBJ1-1,TRBV5-1
CASTSLAANSPLHF,14,TRBJ1-6,TRBV6-5
CASSFSGVGEKLFF,14,TRBJ1-4,TRBV28
CASREDRYSNQPQHF,15,TRBJ1-5,TRBV2
CASSRGGLGGSGELFF,16,TRBJ2-2,TRBV7-3
CASSLSGTRETQYF,14,TRBJ2-5,TRBV27
CASSLQRWREQYF,13,TRBJ2-7,TRBV12-3/TRBV12-4
CASRRGQNYEQYF,13,TRBJ2-7,TRBV28
CASSLSSGTGIGDGYTF,17,TRBJ1-2,TRBV19
CASSPAGPGDKADTQYF,17,TRBJ2-3,TRBV7-9
CASSSQWNTEAFF,13,TRBJ1-1,TRBV19
CASSPLEGVETQYF,14,TRBJ2-5,TRBV18
CASSQSAGGTYEQYF,15,TRBJ2-7,TRBV4-1